This entry is about one TCR beta chain. Antigen specificity is unknown. At one end the junction does not follow the germline gene, possibly because of a read error. The CDR3 has 16 amino acids. Germline V CDR1 and CDR2: PRHDT, FYEKMQ (reference sequence). Samples each yielded at least 6 micrograms of total RNA. The entry originates in a study of blood T cells in healthy people across ages. General observations from the study: Naive CD4+ cells and diversity were both higher in long-lived donors than in aged donors. Researchers deemed the diversity estimates from one million T cells underestimates.

Primers used in a second PCR of roughly 7 to 11 cycles were a sample-barcoded 5' primer and a J-beta primer mix. MiXCR, applied by TCRdb to the 5' RACE reads, yields one record per CDR3 protein. The table has 800,000 to 900,000 distinct CDR3 sequences, around 68% seen once. V gene TRBV13 combines with J gene TRBJ1-2; D gene unclear. The receptor comes from a man in his thirties or forties in good health. The sample taken for sequencing was blood. The CDR3 DNA is TGTGCCAACAGCATTTACTTCCGGGCCAGCAGAAATGGCTACACCTTC. Its translation: CANSIYFRASRNGYTF.